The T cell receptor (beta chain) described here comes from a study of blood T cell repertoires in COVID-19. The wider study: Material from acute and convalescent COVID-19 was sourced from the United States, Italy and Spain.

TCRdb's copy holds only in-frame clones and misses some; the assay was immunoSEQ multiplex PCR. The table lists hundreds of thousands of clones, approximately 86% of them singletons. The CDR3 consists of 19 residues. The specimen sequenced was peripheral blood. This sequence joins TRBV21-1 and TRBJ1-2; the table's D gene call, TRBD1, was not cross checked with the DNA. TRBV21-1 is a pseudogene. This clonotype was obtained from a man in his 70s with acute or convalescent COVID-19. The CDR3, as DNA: TGTGCCAGCAGCAAAGTCGGGGGGACAGGGCTCCCTACTAACTATGGCTACACCTTC. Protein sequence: CASSKVGGTGLPTNYGYTF.